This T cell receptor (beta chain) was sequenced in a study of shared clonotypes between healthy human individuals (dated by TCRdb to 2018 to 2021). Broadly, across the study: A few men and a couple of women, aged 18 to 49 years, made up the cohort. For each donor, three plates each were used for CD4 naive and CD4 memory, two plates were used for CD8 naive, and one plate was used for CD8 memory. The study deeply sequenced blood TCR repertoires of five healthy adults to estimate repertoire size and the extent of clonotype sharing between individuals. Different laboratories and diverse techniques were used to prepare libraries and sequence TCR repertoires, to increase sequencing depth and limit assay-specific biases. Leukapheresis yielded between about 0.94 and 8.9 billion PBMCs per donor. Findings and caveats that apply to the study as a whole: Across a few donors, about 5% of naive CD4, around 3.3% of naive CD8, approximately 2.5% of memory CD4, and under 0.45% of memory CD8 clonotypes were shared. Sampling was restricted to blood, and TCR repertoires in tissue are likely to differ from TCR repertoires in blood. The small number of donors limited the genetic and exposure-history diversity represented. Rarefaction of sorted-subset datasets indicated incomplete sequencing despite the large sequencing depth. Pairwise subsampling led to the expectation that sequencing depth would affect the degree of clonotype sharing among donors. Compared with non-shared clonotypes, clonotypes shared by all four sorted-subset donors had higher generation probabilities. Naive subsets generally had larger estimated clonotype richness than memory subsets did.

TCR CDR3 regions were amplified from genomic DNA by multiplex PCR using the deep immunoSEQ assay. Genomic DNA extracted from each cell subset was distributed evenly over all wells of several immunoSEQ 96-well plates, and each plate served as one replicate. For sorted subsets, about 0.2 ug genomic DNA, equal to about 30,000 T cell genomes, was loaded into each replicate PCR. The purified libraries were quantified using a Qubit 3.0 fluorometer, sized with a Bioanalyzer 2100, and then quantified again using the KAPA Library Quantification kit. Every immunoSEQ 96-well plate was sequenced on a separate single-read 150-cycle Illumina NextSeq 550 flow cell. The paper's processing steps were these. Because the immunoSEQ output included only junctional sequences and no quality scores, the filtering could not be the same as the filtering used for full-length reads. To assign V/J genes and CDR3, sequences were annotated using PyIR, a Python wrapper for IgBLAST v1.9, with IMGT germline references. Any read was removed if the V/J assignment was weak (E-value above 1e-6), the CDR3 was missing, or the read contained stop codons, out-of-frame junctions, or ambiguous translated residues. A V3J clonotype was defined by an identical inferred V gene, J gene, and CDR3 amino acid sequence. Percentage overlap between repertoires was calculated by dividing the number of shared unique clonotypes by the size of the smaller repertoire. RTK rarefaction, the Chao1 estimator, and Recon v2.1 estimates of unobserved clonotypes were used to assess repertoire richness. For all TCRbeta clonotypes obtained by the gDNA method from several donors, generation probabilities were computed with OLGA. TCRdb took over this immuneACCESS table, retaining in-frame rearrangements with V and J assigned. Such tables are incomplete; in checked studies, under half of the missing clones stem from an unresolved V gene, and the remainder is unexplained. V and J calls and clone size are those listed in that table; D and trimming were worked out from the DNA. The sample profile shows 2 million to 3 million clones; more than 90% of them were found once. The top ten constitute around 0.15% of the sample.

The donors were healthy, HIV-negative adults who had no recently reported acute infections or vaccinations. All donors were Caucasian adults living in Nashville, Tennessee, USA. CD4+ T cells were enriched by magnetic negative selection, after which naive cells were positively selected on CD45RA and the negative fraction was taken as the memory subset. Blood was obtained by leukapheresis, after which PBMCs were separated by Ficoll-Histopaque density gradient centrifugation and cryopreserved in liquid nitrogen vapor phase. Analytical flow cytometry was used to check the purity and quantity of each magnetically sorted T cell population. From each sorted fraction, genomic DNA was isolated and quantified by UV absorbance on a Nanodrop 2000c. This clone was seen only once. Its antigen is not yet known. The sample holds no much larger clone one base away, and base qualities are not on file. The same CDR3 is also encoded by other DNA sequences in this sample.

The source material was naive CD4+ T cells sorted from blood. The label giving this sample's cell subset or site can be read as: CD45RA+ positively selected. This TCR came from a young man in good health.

The CDR3 amino acid sequence is: CASSLGGPEAFF. The nucleotide sequence reads as follows: TGTGCCAGCAGCTTAGGGGGACCCGAAGCTTTCTTT. The sequence is built from TRBV7-2 and TRBJ1-1; TRBD1 is possibly the D segment (5 matching bases). From its cysteine to its phenylalanine, the CDR3 spans 12 amino acids. The retained sequence is limited to the CDR3, 36 bases, with the frame set at the first base. In the germline V gene, CDR1 corresponds to SGHTA and CDR2 to FQGNSA. Between the V and J ends, shortened by 1 base and 8 bases respectively, the junction contains 8 bases.